A selection of T cell receptor beta chains follows, all from one sample in a study of cytomegalovirus exposure and HLA in healthy donors. Measured with immunoSEQ multiplex PCR; TCRdb has only the in-frame clones, and not every one. The sample comprises tens of thousands of clones, roughly 93% of which are singletons, and less than 4% rests with the top ten. Sequenced input: PBMCs. These receptors were taken from a woman aged 25 to 39 in good health and CMV-seronegative. CDR3s include the opening cysteine and the closing phenylalanine or tryptophan. A D gene is named only where the DNA matches it firmly. Size is omitted from some rows. Given values are once, few, many or a class for expanded clones.

V gene: TRBV18; J gene: TRBJ2-5; D gene: TRBD1; clone size: .; CDR3 DNA: TGTGCCAGCTCACCACGGACAGGGCCGGGGGAGACCCAGTACTTC; CDR3 protein: CASSPRTGPGETQYF
V gene: TRBV27; J gene: TRBJ1-2; D gene: .; clone size: .; CDR3 DNA: TGTGCCAGCAGTTTGGGGCGGGACGTTCGCTATGGCTACACCTTC; CDR3 protein: CASSLGRDVRYGYTF
V gene: TRBV19; J gene: TRBJ2-1; D gene: .; clone size: .; CDR3 DNA: TGTGCCAGTAGTGGGAGCTTGAGCTCCTACAATGAGCAGTTCTTC; CDR3 protein: CASSGSLSSYNEQFF
V gene: TRBV9; J gene: TRBJ1-6; D gene: .; clone size: .; CDR3 DNA: TGTGCCAGCAGCGTAGACCCTACTCCAGGGGATTCACCCCTCCACTTT; CDR3 protein: CASSVDPTPGDSPLHF
V gene: TRBV6-1; J gene: TRBJ1-2; D gene: TRBD1; clone size: .; CDR3 DNA: TGTGCCAGCAGGCCCGGGACAGGGAGAAACTATGGCTACACCTTC; CDR3 protein: CASRPGTGRNYGYTF
V gene: TRBV28; J gene: TRBJ2-7; D gene: .; clone size: .; CDR3 DNA: TGTGCCAGCAGTTTAGAGGACTCCGGCCCGGTCTACGAGCAGTACTTC; CDR3 protein: CASSLEDSGPVYEQYF
V gene: TRBV6-1; J gene: TRBJ2-7; D gene: TRBD2; clone size: .; CDR3 DNA: TGTGCCAGCAGTGCGGTTAGCGGGGGGTACACCGTGAGGGAGGAGCAGTACTTC; CDR3 protein: CASSAVSGGYTVREEQYF
V gene: TRBV6-5; J gene: TRBJ1-1; D gene: .; clone size: .; CDR3 DNA: TGTGCCAGCAGCCAGGAGGGGTCGAACACTGAAGCTTTCTTT; CDR3 protein: CASSQEGSNTEAFF
V gene: TRBV7-3; J gene: TRBJ1-1; D gene: .; clone size: .; CDR3 DNA: TGTGCCAGCAGCTTCGGTGAGAACACTGAAGCTTTCTTT; CDR3 protein: CASSFGENTEAFF
V gene: TRBV19; J gene: TRBJ1-5; D gene: .; clone size: few; CDR3 DNA: TGTGCCAGTAGTATAGTTGGCAGGATTAATCAGCCCCAGCATTTT; CDR3 protein: CASSIVGRINQPQHF
V gene: TRBV30; J gene: TRBJ1-1; D gene: TRBD1; clone size: .; CDR3 DNA: TGTGCCTGGAGTACGGGGACAGGCAACACTGAAGCTTTCTTT; CDR3 protein: CAWSTGTGNTEAFF
V gene: TRBV7-2; J gene: TRBJ1-2; D gene: TRBD1; clone size: .; CDR3 DNA: TGTGCCAGCAGCTTAGTGGGGACAGATGCCTATGGCTACACCTTC; CDR3 protein: CASSLVGTDAYGYTF
V gene: TRBV27; J gene: TRBJ1-1; D gene: .; clone size: .; CDR3 DNA: TGTGCCAGCAGTTTGTCCGGGTCGAACACTGAAGCTTTCTTT; CDR3 protein: CASSLSGSNTEAFF
V gene: TRBV19; J gene: TRBJ2-5; D gene: .; clone size: .; CDR3 DNA: TGTGCCAGTAGTGGCGTGGGGGCCCGGGGGACCCAGTACTTC; CDR3 protein: CASSGVGARGTQYF
V gene: TRBV19; J gene: TRBJ1-5; D gene: TRBD1; clone size: .; CDR3 DNA: TGTGCCAGTAGGGACAGGGGGACCAATCAGCCCCAGCATTTT; CDR3 protein: CASRDRGTNQPQHF
V gene: TRBV5-4; J gene: TRBJ2-5; D gene: TRBD2; clone size: .; CDR3 DNA: TGTGCCAGCAGCTTGGGAACGGGGGGGCTAGAGACCCAGTACTTC; CDR3 protein: CASSLGTGGLETQYF
V gene: TRBV5-4; J gene: TRBJ2-1; D gene: .; clone size: .; CDR3 DNA: TGTGCCAGCAGCTTGGTTACCAGAACCCCCCCTAGTTACAATGAGCAGTTCTTC; CDR3 protein: CASSLVTRTPPSYNEQFF
V gene: TRBV5-1; J gene: TRBJ1-1; D gene: .; clone size: .; CDR3 DNA: TGCGCCAGCAGCTGGGGACTCCAGAACACTGAAGCTTTCTTT; CDR3 protein: CASSWGLQNTEAFF
V gene: TRBV28; J gene: TRBJ1-5; D gene: TRBD1; clone size: .; CDR3 DNA: TGTGCCAGCAGTACTGGGACAGGGAGTCAGCCCCAGCATTTT; CDR3 protein: CASSTGTGSQPQHF
V gene: TRBV18; J gene: TRBJ1-1; D gene: TRBD1; clone size: .; CDR3 DNA: TGTGCCAGCTCAGCCGGGACAGGGGGCAACACTGAAGCTTTCTTT; CDR3 protein: CASSAGTGGNTEAFF
V gene: TRBV18; J gene: TRBJ1-4; D gene: TRBD1; clone size: .; CDR3 DNA: TGTGCCAGCTCACCTGGGACAGGGTCAGGAGAAAAACTGTTTTTT; CDR3 protein: CASSPGTGSGEKLFF
V gene: TRBV2; J gene: TRBJ2-7; D gene: TRBD2; clone size: .; CDR3 DNA: TGTGCCAGCAGGCCGACTAGCGGGGACTACGAGCAGTACTTC; CDR3 protein: CASRPTSGDYEQYF
V gene: TRBV2; J gene: TRBJ1-5; D gene: .; clone size: .; CDR3 DNA: TGTGCCAGCAGTGAAGGGGGCAGTTATAGCAATCAGCCCCAGCATTTT; CDR3 protein: CASSEGGSYSNQPQHF
V gene: TRBV5-1; J gene: TRBJ2-3; D gene: TRBD2; clone size: .; CDR3 DNA: TGCGCCAGCAGCCGGGGGGGTACAGATACGCAGTATTTT; CDR3 protein: CASSRGGTDTQYF
V gene: TRBV21-1; J gene: TRBJ2-3; D gene: .; clone size: .; CDR3 DNA: TGTGCCAGCGGTCGGGATGTGGGCTGCACAGATACGCAGTATTTT; CDR3 protein: CASGRDVGCTDTQYF
V gene: TRBV6-4; J gene: TRBJ1-5; D gene: .; clone size: medium-sized; CDR3 DNA: TGTGCCAGCAGTGTTGAGGAATATCAGCCCCAGCATTTT; CDR3 protein: CASSVEEYQPQHF
V gene: TRBV30; J gene: TRBJ2-1; D gene: TRBD2; clone size: .; CDR3 DNA: TGTGCCTGCTCCGGCGGGAGGGCCATCAATGAGCAGTTCTTC; CDR3 protein: CACSGGRAINEQFF
V gene: TRBV7-6; J gene: TRBJ1-2; D gene: .; clone size: .; CDR3 DNA: TGTGCCAGCAGCTCCCACATAACGGGGGACTATGGCTACACCTTC; CDR3 protein: CASSSHITGDYGYTF
V gene: TRBV13; J gene: TRBJ2-2; D gene: .; clone size: .; CDR3 DNA: TGTGCCAGCAGCACACGTCCGGGAACCGGGGAGCTGTTTTTT; CDR3 protein: CASSTRPGTGELFF
V gene: TRBV19; J gene: TRBJ1-4; D gene: .; clone size: .; CDR3 DNA: TGTGCCAGTAGTATAGATCACGTAGCTAATGAAAAACTGTTTTTT; CDR3 protein: CASSIDHVANEKLFF
V gene: TRBV5-6; J gene: TRBJ1-6; D gene: .; clone size: few; CDR3 DNA: TGTGCCAGCAGCCCCTGGGCCGATTCACCCCTCCACTTT; CDR3 protein: CASSPWADSPLHF
V gene: TRBV5-1; J gene: TRBJ2-1; D gene: .; clone size: .; CDR3 DNA: TGCGCCAGCAGCCTCGACAATGAGCAGTTCTTC; CDR3 protein: CASSLDNEQFF
V gene: TRBV18; J gene: TRBJ1-5; D gene: .; clone size: few; CDR3 DNA: TGTGCCAGCTCACCCGGCAGGGAAAGTCAGCCCCAGCATTTT; CDR3 protein: CASSPGRESQPQHF
V gene: TRBV25-1; J gene: TRBJ2-1; D gene: TRBD1; clone size: .; CDR3 DNA: TGTGCCAGCAGTAGTTATAAGACAGGGGGCTACAATGAGCAGTTCTTC; CDR3 protein: CASSSYKTGGYNEQFF
V gene: TRBV2; J gene: TRBJ1-6; D gene: TRBD1; clone size: .; CDR3 DNA: TGTGCCAGCAGTGAAGGACAGGGGGGTTCACCCCTCCACTTT; CDR3 protein: CASSEGQGGSPLHF
V gene: TRBV19; J gene: TRBJ2-7; D gene: TRBD1; clone size: once; CDR3 DNA: TGTGCCAGTAGTATAGTTGGAGTTATGGGGACAGTCTACGAGCAGTACTTC; CDR3 protein: CASSIVGVMGTVYEQYF
V gene: TRBV6-4; J gene: TRBJ2-3; D gene: TRBD1; clone size: .; CDR3 DNA: TGTGCCAGCAGACCCCCAGGGGGCAGGGCAGATACGCAGTATTTT; CDR3 protein: CASRPPGGRADTQYF